The 10 T cell receptor beta chains presented below share a single source sample, sequenced in a study of low-dose radiotherapy and immunotherapy resistance in tumors. Time point reported: before trial treatment. TRAV- and TRBV-specific primers were used for first-strand cDNA, which covered alpha and beta chains. A 20-cycle PCR with a constant-region primer and V-primer adapter amplified TCRs. TCRdb redid the calling of the reads with MiXCR, one entry per CDR3 protein. This table holds over 70,000 distinct CDR3 sequences, about a third found once. The sequencing here drew on PBMCs, taken before treatment. The source is a female donor with ovarian cancer.

This clonotype has ten or more counts. The chain is built from TRBV19 and TRBJ2-7; 8 bases map to TRBD2. Unmatched junction bases numbered 5, after V lost 7 bases and J lost 0 bases. The germline CDR1 and CDR2 sequences are LNHDA and SQIVND (reference sequence). This CDR3 has 14 residues. CDR3 sequence reads: CASITGGTSYEQYF. In DNA, the CDR3 is TGTGCCAGTATCACGGGGGGGACCTCCTACGAGCAGTACTTC.

This clonotype was seen many times. The chain joins TRBV12-3 or TRBV12-4 to TRBJ2-7; 10 nucleotides agree with TRBD2. J was trimmed by 9 bases and V by 3 bases; bases with no gene match: 11. CDR3 size: 15 residues. CDR3 protein: CASSFGGLAEFGQYF. The CDR3 DNA sequence: TGTGCCAGCAGTTTTGGCGGACTAGCGGAATTCGGGCAGTACTTC.

Turning to this clonotype: A read error is the likely source, as a far larger clone sits one nucleotide away. The chain employs TRBV5-1 and TRBJ2-7, with 9 bases matching TRBD1. The V segment lost 3 bases and the J segment 7 bases; nucleotides outside the gene matches: 14. Germline V gene data show CDR1 as SGHRS and CDR2 as YFSETQ. The CDR3 is 16 amino acids. This CDR3 is CASSSPGQGVYNEQYF. CDR3 nucleotide sequence: TGCGCCAGCAGCTCCCCGGGACAGGGAGTGTACAATGAGCAGTACTTC.

The chain couples TRBV5-6 to TRBJ2-1, with unresolved D. Deletions cut 0 bases from V and 10 bases from J, with 5 bases between. There are 11 residues in the CDR3. Germline V gene sequence: CDR1 SGHDT, CDR2 YYEEEE. The CDR3 region has the DNA TGTGCCAGCAGCTTGGTAACAGAGCAGTTCTTC. The encoded protein is CASSLVTEQFF.

By proportion, this clonotype is medium-sized (0.01 to 0.1%). The chain links TRBV28 to TRBJ2-3; 9 nucleotides match TRBD2. The ends lost 2 bases at V and 2 bases at J; junction bases unmatched: 14. The CDR3 spans 19 residues. In germline, CDR1 is MDHEN, CDR2 SYDVKM. The CDR3 DNA is TGTGCCAGCAGTTTAGACCTTTTTGAGCGGGGGGCCTACACAGATACGCAGTATTTT. Translation gives CASSLDLFERGAYTDTQYF.

This clonotype was detected only a few times. V is TRBV5-1 and J is TRBJ2-3; D gene uncertain. V shed 2 bases and J shed 0 bases, with 13 bases lying between them. CDR3 length: 16 residues. The V gene's germline CDR1 is SGHRS and CDR2 YFSETQ. CDR3 sequence (DNA): TGCGCCAGCAGCTTTGGGCAAACACCTAGCACAGATACGCAGTATTTT. It yields the protein CASSFGQTPSTDTQYF.

The chain is built from TRBV23-1 and TRBJ1-2; tentatively, D is TRBD1 (5 bases). TRBV23-1 is reported as an ORF; its role is uncertain. The CDR3 is made up of 15 amino acids. V gave up 3 bases and J gave up 4 bases, with 15 bases separating them. The CDR3, as DNA: TGCGCCAGCAGTCACATCCCCGCAGGGCTCTATGGCTACACCTTC. Translating it yields CASSHIPAGLYGYTF.

The rearrangement uses TRBV2 and TRBJ2-1; 11 nucleotides agree with TRBD2. The CDR3 contains 14 residues. V shed 8 bases, J shed 10 bases, and the junction held 10 bases outside the gene matches. Germline values: CDR1 SNHLY, CDR2 FYNNEI. CDR3 sequence reads: CASPKTSGNREQFF. In DNA form, the CDR3 reads TGTGCCAGCCCGAAGACTAGCGGGAATCGGGAGCAGTTCTTC. The full variable domain, rest sourced from reference TRBV2 and TRBJ2-1, is EPEVTQTPSHQVTQMGQEVILRCVPISNHLYFYWYRQILGQKVEFLVSFYNNEISEKSEIFDDQFSVERPDGSNFTLKIRSTKLEDSAMYFCASPKTSGNREQFFGPGTRLTVL.

In this sample, this clonotype turned up a few times. The CDR3 is CASSFTAISYEQYF. The CDR3 coding sequence is TGTGCCAGCAGTTTTACTGCGATCTCCTACGAGCAGTACTTC. The chain links TRBV12-3 or TRBV12-4 to TRBJ2-7; D is undetermined. The CDR3 covers 14 residues. Trimming removed 3 bases from V and 0 bases from J, with 9 bases in between.

The genes are TRBV25-1 and TRBJ2-7, with D maybe TRBD1 (6 bases). Germline lookup yields CDR1 MGHDK and CDR2 SYGVNS. The CDR3 sequence is 16 residues long. Trimming removed 7 bases at V and 5 bases at J, with 24 bases between. CDR3: CASKGEFGRAPHEQYF. The CDR3 DNA reads as TGTGCCAGCAAGGGGGAGTTCGGAAGGGCCCCACACGAGCAGTACTTC.